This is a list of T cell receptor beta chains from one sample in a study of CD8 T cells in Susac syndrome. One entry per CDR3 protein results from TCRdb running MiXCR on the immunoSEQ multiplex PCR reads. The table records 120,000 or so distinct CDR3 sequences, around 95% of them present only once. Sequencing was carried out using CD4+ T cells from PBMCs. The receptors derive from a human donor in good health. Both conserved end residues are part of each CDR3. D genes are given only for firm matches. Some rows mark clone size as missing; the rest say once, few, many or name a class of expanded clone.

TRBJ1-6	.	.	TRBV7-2	TGTGCCAGCAGCAAAGAAGGACACTCACCCCTCCACTTT	CASSKEGHSPLHF
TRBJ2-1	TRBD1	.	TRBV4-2	TGTGCCAGCAGCCAAGATGAACAGGGGTACAATGAGCAGTTCTTC	CASSQDEQGYNEQFF
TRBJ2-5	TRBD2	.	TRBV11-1	TGTGCCAGCAGCCTTCGACTAGCGGGAAGCCGATTTGTGGAGACCCAGTACTTC	CASSLRLAGSRFVETQYF
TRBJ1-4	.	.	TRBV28	TGTGCCAGCAGTATGGGAATCTCCACAGGGCCTGAAAAACTGTTTTTT	CASSMGISTGPEKLFF
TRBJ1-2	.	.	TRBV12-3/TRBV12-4	TGTGCCAGCAGTTCATCGGTCAACTATGGCTACACCTTC	CASSSSVNYGYTF
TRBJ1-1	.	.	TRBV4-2	TGTGCCAGCAGCCAAAAGACCGACCCCTCTCATATGGACACTGAAGCTTTCTTT	CASSQKTDPSHMDTEAFF
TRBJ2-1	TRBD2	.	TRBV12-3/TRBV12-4	TGTGCCAGCACTCGAGGGACTAGCGGGAGTAATGAGCAGTTCTTC	CASTRGTSGSNEQFF
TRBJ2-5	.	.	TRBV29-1	TGCAGCGTTGAAGATTACCGGGTCCAAGAGACCCAGTACTTC	CSVEDYRVQETQYF
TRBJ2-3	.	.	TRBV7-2	TGTGCCAGCAGCTTTCGGAGAGGCGCAGATACGCAGTATTTT	CASSFRRGADTQYF
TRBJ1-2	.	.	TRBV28	TGTGCCTCGGAACATTCAACTTATGGCTACACCTTC	CASEHSTYGYTF
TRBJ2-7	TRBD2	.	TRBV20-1	TGCAGTGCCAACCCTAGCGGGATCTACGAGCAGTACTTC	CSANPSGIYEQYF
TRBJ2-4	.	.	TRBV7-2	TGTGCCAGCAGCCAGCGCCCCGCGGCGGAGGTGCTAGCCAAAAACATTCAGTACTTC	CASSQRPAAEVLAKNIQYF
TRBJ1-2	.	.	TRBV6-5	TGTGCCAGCAGTAAGACAGGTGGCGGCTATGGCTACACCTTC	CASSKTGGGYGYTF
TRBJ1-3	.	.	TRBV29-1	TGCAGCGTCGACGGAGACTCTGGAAACACCATATATTTT	CSVDGDSGNTIYF
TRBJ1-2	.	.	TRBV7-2	TGTGCCAGCAGCTTAGCGCCAGGGGCCAACCTGGCATATGGCTACACCTTC	CASSLAPGANLAYGYTF
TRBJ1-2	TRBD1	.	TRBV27	TGTGCCAGCAGTCGCGGGACAGGGACGGACTATGGCTACACCTTC	CASSRGTGTDYGYTF
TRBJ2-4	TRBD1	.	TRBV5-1	TGCGCCAGCAGCTTGGCCACAGGACAGGGGGCAAACATTCAGTACTTC	CASSLATGQGANIQYF
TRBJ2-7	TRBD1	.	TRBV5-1	TGCGCCAGCAGACCAGCCGGGACAGGGGCCAACGAGCAGTACTTC	CASRPAGTGANEQYF
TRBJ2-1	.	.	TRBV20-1	TGCAGTGCTAGAATCCCGGCTAGTAACAATGAGCAGTTCTTC	CSARIPASNNEQFF
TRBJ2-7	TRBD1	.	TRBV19	TGTGCCAGTAGTACCGGGACAGGGGGCTACGAGCAGTACTTC	CASSTGTGGYEQYF
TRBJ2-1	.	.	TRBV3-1	TGTGCCAGCACCCCGAAAGGACACTCCATTGACAATGAGCAGTTCTTC	CASTPKGHSIDNEQFF
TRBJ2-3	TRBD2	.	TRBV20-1	TGCAGTTATAGGGCTAGCGGGAGGACAGATACGCAGTATTTT	CSYRASGRTDTQYF
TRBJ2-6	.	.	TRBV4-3	TGCGCCAGCAGCCAAGAAGCCAGGGGATTGGGGGCCAACGTCCTGACTTTC	CASSQEARGLGANVLTF
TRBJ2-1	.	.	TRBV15	TGTGCCACCAGCAGAGATCAGGCTAGCGAACTGCTCTTC	CATSRDQASELLF
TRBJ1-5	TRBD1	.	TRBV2	TGTGCCAGCGACCGCGGGACAGACAATCAGCCCCAGCATTTT	CASDRGTDNQPQHF
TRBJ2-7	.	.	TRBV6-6	TGTGCCAGCAGTTACTCCTCGACTAGTCTGGTGCAGTACTTC	CASSYSSTSLVQYF
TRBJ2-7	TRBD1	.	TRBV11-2	TGTGCCAGCAGCTTAGCGGGACAGGGTCCCTACGAGCAGTACTTC	CASSLAGQGPYEQYF
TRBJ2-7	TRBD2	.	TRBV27	TGTGCCAGCAGTCGAAAAGGACTAGCGGGAGCATCCTACGAGCAGTACTTC	CASSRKGLAGASYEQYF
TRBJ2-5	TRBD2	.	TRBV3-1	TGTGCCAGCAGCCAGCGATTAAGACTAGCGGGAGGTCGTCAAGAGACCCAGTACTTC	CASSQRLRLAGGRQETQYF
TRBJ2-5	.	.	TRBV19	TGTGCCAGTAGTATCACAGGGTTCCCGGAGACCCAGTACTTC	CASSITGFPETQYF
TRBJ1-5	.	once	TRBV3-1	TGTGCCAGCAGCCAAGTTGGGGGAGATCAGCCCCAGCATTTT	CASSQVGGDQPQHF
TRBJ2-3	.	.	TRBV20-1	TGCAGTGCTAGGTTAGCAGGGCCCGATACGCAGTATTTT	CSARLAGPDTQYF
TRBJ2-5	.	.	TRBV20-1	TGCAGTGCTAGAGGCAGGGCCGAGACCCAGTACTTC	CSARGRAETQYF
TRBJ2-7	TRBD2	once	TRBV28	TGTGCCAGCAGTCCTCTAGCGGGAGGGCCGGGACGCAACGAGCAGTACTTC	CASSPLAGGPGRNEQYF
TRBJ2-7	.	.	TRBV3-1	TGTGCCAGCAGCCAAGAAAGTAGGGGCGCTGCCGAGCAGTACTTC	CASSQESRGAAEQYF
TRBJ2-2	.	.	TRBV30	TGTGCCTGGAGTCGGGTCACCGGGGAGCTGTTTTTT	CAWSRVTGELFF
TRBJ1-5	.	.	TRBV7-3	TGTGCCAGCAGCCCACAGGGTGGCCAGCCCCAGCATTTT	CASSPQGGQPQHF
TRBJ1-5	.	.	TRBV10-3	TGTGCCATCAGTCCCGAAGGGGGGAATCAGCCCCAGCATTTT	CAISPEGGNQPQHF
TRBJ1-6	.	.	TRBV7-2	TGTGCCAGCAGCTTAGAATCACAAACTTCACCCCTCCACTTT	CASSLESQTSPLHF
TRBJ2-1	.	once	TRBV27	TGTGCCAGCAGTTTATCGGGATGGCGATCCGGAGGGGGGAATGAGCAGTTCTTC	CASSLSGWRSGGGNEQFF
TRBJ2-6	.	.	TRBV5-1	TGCGCCAGCGGTGGCTCTGGGGCCAACGTCCTGACTTTC	CASGGSGANVLTF
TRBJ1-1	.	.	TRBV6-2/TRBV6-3	TGTGCCAGCAGTTACGCTGTAGTTTGGAACACTGAAGCTTTCTTT	CASSYAVVWNTEAFF
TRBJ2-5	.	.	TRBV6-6	TGTGCCAGCAGATCCACCTCAGGGCCTCAGACCCAGTACTTC	CASRSTSGPQTQYF
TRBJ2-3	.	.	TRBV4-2	TGTGCCAGCAGCCAAGATTGGACGCTAGCCCCAGGAGATACGCAGTATTTT	CASSQDWTLAPGDTQYF
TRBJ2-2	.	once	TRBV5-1	TGCGCCAGCAGCACCCTCGCGGCAGGGGCCGGGGAGCTGTTTTTT	CASSTLAAGAGELFF
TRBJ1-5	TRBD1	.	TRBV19	TGTGCCAGTAGTGGCGGACAGGGGAATCAGCCCCAGCATTTT	CASSGGQGNQPQHF
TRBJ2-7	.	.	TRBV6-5	TGTGCCAGCAGTTACTCGCGGCAGGGTAACTACGAGCAGTACTTC	CASSYSRQGNYEQYF
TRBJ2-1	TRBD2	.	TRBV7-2	TGTGCCAGCAGCCGGTACGCTAGCGGGAGGATTAATGAGCAGTTCTTC	CASSRYASGRINEQFF
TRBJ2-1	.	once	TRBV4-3	TGCGCCAGCACCCCCGGGAGCTCCTACAATGAGCAGTTCTTC	CASTPGSSYNEQFF
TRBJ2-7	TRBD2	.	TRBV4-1	TGCGCCAGCAGCCAATTGTGGACTAGCGGGAGAGAGGCCTACGAGCAGTACTTC	CASSQLWTSGREAYEQYF
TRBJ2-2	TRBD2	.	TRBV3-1	TGTGCCAGCAGCCGACTAGCGGGAGGGCCCGGGGAGCTGTTTTTT	CASSRLAGGPGELFF